This T cell receptor (beta chain) was documented in a study of intratumoral heterogeneity in liver cancer. Overall study: Patients were mostly male, median age about 69 years. The study, taken as a whole, reports: Tumor-infiltrating lymphocyte representation was acknowledged to be under-sampled.

Sampled areas showed no macroscopic necrosis or hemorrhage. With respect to this clone: Antigen unknown.

The CDR3 spans 16 residues. Germline CDR1 and CDR2: MNHEY and SMNVEV (reference sequence). Trimming pared 5 bases from V and 4 bases from J, leaving 19 bases between. Sequencing used immunoSEQ multiplex PCR; TCRdb keeps in-frame clones, though not all of them. In the table there are about 20,000 clones, just under 75% of which are singletons. The chain joins TRBV27 to TRBJ2-3, with a weak D call TRBD1 (5 bases). The source of this sequence is a woman in her sixties or seventies with hepatocellular carcinoma. The material was tumor-adjacent normal tissue, obtained before any cancer treatment. As DNA, the CDR3 is TGTGCCAGCAGTGCCAGAGGACAAAACCCCCCAGATACGCAGTATTTT. This encodes CASSARGQNPPDTQYF.